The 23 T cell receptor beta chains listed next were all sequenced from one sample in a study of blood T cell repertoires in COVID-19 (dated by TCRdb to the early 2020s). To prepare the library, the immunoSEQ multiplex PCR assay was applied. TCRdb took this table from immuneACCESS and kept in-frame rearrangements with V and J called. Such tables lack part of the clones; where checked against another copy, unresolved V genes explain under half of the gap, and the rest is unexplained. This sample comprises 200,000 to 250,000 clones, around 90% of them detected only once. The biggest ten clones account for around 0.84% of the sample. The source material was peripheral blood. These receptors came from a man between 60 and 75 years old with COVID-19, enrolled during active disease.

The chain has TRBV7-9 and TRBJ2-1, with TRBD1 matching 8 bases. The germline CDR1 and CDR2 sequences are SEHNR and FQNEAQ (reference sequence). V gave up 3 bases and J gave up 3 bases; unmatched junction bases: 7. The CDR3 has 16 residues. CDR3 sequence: CASSLVGDRFYNEQFF. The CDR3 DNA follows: TGTGCCAGCAGCTTGGTGGGGGACAGGTTCTACAATGAGCAGTTCTTC. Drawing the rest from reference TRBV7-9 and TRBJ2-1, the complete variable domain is DTGVSQNPRHKITKRGQNVTFRCDPISEHNRLYWYRQTLGQGPEFLTYFQNEAQLEKSRLLSDRFSAERPKGSFSTLEIQRTEQGDSAMYLCASSLVGDRFYNEQFFGPGTRLTVL.

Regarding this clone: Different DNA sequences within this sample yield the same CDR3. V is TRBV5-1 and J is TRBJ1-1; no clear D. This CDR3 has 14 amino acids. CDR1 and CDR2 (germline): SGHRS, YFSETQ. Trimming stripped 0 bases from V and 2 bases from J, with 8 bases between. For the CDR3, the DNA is TGCGCCAGCAGCTTGGGAGGTGGAAACACTGAAGCTTTCTTT. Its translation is CASSLGGGNTEAFF.

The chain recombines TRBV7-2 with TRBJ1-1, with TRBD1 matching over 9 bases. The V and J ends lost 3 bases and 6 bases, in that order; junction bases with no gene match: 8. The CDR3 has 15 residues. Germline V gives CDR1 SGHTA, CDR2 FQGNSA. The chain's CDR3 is CASSFRTGERAEAFF. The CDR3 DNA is TGTGCCAGCAGCTTCCGGACAGGGGAAAGGGCTGAAGCTTTCTTT. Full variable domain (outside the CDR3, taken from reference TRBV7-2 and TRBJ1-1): GAGVSQSPSNKVTEKGKDVELRCDPISGHTALYWYRQSLGQGLEFLIYFQGNSAPDKSGLPSDRFSAERTGGSVSTLTIQRTQQEDSAVYLCASSFRTGERAEAFFGQGTRLTVV.

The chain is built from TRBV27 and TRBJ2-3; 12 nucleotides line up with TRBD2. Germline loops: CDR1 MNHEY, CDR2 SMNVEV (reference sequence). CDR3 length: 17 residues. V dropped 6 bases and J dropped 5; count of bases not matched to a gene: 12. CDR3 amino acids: CASRGLAGTLGVDTQYF. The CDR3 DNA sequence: TGTGCCAGCAGGGGACTAGCGGGTACCCTTGGGGTAGATACGCAGTATTTT.

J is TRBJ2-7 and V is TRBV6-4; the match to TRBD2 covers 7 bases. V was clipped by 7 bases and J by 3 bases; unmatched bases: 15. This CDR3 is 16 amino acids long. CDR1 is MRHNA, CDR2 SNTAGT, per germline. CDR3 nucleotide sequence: TGTGCCAGCACCCCCCTGACGGGAGGAACTCGCTACGAGCAGTACTTC. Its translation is CASTPLTGGTRYEQYF.

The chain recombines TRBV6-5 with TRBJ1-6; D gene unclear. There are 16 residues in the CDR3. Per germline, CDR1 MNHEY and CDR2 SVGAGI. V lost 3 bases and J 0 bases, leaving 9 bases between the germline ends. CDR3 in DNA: TGTGCCAGCAGTTATTCACCAGGCTCCTATAATTCACCCCTCCACTTT. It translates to CASSYSPGSYNSPLHF.

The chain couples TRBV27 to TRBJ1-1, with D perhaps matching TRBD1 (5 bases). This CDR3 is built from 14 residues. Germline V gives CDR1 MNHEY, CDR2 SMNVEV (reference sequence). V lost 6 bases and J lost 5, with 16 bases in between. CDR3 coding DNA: TGTGCCAGCAGCCCCATCAGGGCCTCTACTGAAGCTTTCTTT. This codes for CASSPIRASTEAFF.

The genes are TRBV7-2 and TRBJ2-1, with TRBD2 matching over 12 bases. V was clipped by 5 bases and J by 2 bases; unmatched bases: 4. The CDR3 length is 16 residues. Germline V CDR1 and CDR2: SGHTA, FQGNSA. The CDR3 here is CASSPGLAGPYNEQFF. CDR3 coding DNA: TGTGCCAGCAGCCCTGGACTAGCGGGACCCTACAATGAGCAGTTCTTC.

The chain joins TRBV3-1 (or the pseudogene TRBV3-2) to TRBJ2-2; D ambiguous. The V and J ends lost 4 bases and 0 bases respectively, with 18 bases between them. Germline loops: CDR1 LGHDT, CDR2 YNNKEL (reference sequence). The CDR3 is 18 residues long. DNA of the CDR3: TGTGCCAGCAGCCCGCCAGGTCCCCTATTGGCGAACACCGGGGAGCTGTTTTTT. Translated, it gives CASSPPGPLLANTGELFF.

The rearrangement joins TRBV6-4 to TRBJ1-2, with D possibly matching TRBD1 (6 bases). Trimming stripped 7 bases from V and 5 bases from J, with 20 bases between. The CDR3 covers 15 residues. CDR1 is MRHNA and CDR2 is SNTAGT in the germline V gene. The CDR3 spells CASNERSDSPYGYTF. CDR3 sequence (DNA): TGTGCCAGCAACGAGAGGTCGGACAGCCCTTATGGCTACACCTTC.

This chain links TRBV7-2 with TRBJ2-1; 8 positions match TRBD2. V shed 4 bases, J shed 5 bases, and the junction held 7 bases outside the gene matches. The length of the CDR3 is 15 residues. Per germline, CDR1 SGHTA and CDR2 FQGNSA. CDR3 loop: CASSSRTSPNNEQFF. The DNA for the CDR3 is TGTGCCAGCAGCTCTCGGACTAGCCCCAACAATGAGCAGTTCTTC.

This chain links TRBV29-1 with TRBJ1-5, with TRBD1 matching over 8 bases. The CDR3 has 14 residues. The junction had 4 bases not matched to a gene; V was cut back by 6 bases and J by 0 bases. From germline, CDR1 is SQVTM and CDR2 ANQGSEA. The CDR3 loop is CSVGQGNSNQPQHF. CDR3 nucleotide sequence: TGCAGCGTAGGACAGGGCAATAGCAATCAGCCCCAGCATTTT.

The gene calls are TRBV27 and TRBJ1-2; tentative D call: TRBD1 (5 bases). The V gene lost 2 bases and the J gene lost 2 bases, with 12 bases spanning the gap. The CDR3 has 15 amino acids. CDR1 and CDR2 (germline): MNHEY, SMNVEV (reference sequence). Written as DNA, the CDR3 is TGTGCCAGCAGTTTAGGGGCGGGGTCAAACTATGGCTACACCTTC. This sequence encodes CASSLGAGSNYGYTF.

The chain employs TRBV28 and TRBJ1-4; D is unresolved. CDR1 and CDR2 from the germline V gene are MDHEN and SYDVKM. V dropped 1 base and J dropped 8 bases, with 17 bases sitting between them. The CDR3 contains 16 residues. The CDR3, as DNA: TGTGCCAGCAGTTTATTCCATATCCTCGGTCGGGAAAAACTGTTTTTT. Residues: CASSLFHILGREKLFF.

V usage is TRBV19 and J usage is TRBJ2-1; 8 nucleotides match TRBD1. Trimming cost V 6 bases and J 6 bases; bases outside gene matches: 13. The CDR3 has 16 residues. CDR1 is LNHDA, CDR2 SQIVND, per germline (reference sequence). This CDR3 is CASSLRGRQGINEQFF. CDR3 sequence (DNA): TGTGCCAGTAGCCTCAGAGGGAGACAGGGGATCAATGAGCAGTTCTTC.

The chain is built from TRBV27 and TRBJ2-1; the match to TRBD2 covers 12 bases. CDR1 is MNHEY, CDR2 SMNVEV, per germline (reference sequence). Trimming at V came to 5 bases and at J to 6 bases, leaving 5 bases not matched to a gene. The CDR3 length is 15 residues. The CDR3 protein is CASSPGTSGFNEQFF. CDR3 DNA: TGTGCCAGCAGTCCCGGGACTAGCGGGTTCAATGAGCAGTTCTTC.

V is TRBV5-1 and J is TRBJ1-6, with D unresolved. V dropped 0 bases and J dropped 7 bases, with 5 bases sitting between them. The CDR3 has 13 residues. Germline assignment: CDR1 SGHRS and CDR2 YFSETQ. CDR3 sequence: CASSLDRNSPLHF. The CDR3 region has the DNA TGCGCCAGCAGCTTGGACAGAAATTCACCCCTCCACTTT.

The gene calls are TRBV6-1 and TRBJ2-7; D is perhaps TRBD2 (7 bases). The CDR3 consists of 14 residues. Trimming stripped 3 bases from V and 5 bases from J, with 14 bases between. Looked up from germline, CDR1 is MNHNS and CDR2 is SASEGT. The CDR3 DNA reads TGTGCCAGCAGTGAGGGGGGGCTAAGCCACGAGCAGTACTTC. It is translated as CASSEGGLSHEQYF.

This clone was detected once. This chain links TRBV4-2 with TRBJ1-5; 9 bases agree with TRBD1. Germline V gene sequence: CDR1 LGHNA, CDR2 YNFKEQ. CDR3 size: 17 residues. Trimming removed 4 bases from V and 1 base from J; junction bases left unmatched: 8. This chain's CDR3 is CASSPEGGQGSNQPQHF. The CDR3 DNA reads TGTGCCAGCAGCCCCGAGGGGGGACAGGGAAGCAATCAGCCCCAGCATTTT.

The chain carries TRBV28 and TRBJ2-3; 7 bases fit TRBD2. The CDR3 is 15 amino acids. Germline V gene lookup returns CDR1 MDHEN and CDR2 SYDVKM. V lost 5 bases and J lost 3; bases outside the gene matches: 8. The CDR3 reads CASSPSGGRTDTQYF. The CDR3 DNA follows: TGTGCCAGCAGTCCTAGCGGAGGGCGAACAGATACGCAGTATTTT.

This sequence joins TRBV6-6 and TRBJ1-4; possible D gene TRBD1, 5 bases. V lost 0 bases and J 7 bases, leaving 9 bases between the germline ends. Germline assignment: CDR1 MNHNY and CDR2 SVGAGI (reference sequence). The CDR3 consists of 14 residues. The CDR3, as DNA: TGTGCCAGCAGTTACTCGACAGCGAGTGAAAAACTGTTTTTT. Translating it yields CASSYSTASEKLFF.

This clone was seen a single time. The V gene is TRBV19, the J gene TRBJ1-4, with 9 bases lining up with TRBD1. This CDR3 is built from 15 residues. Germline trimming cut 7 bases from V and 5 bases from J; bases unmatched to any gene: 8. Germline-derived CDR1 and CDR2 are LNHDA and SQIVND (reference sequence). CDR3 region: CASTRGTGTNEKLFF. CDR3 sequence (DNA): TGTGCCAGTACCCGAGGGACAGGGACAAATGAAAAACTGTTTTTT.

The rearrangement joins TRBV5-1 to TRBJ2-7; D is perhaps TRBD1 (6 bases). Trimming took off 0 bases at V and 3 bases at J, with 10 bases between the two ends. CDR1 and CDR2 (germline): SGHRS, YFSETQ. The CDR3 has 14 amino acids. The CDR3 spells CASSLDGRGYEQYF. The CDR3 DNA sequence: TGCGCCAGCAGCTTGGATGGCAGGGGCTACGAGCAGTACTTC.